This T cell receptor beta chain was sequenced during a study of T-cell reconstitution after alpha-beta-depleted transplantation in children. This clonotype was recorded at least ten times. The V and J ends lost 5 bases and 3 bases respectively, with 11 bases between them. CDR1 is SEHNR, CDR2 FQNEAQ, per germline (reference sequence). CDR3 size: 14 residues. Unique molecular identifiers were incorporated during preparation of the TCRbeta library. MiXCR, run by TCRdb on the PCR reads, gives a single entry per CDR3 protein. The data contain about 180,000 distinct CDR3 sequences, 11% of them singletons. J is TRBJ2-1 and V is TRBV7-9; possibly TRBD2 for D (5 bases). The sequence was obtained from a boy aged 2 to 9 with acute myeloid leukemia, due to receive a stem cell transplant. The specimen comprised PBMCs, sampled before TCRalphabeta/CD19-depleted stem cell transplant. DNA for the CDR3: TGTGCCAGCAGCACTTACGGGGACTACAATGAGCAGTTCTTC. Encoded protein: CASSTYGDYNEQFF.